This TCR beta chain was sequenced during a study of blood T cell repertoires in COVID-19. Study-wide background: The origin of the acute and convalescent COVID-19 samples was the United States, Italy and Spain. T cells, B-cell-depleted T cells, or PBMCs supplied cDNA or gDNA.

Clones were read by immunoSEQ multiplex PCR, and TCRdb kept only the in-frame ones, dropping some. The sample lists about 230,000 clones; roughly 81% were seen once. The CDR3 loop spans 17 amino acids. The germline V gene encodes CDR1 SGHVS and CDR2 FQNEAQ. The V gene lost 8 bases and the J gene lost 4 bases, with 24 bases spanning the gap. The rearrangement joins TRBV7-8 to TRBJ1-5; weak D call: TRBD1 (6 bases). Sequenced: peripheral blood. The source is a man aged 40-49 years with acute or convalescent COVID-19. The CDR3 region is CASAKGGDPYENQPQHF. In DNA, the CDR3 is TGTGCCAGCGCAAAGGGGGGGGACCCATATGAGAATCAGCCCCAGCATTTT.